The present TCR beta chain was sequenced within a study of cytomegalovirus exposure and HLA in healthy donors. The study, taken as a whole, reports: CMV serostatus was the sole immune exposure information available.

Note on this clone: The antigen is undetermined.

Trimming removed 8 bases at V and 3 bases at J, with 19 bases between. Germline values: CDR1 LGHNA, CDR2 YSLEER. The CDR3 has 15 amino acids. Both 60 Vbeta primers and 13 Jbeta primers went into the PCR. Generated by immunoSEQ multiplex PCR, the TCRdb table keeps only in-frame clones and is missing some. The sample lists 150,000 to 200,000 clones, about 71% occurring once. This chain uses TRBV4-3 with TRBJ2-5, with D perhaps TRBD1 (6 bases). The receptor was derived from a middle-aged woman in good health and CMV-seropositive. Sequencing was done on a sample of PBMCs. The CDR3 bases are TGCGCCAGCGGGACCGGGACACGCTCCGAAGAGACCCAGTACTTC. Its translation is CASGTGTRSEETQYF.